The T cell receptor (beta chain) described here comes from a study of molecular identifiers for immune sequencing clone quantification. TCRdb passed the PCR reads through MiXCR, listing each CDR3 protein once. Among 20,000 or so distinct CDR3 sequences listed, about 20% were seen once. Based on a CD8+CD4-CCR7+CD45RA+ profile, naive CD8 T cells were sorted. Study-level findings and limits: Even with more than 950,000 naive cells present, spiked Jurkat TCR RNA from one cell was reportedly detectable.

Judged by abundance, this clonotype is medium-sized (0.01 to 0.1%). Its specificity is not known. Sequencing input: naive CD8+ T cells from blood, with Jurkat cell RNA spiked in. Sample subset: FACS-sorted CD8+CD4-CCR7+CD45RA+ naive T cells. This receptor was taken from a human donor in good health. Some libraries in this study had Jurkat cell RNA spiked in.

CDR3 region: CAISERGLAGILRGSDTQYF. The CDR3 DNA reads as TGTGCCATCAGTGAGCGGGGACTAGCGGGAATCCTTCGGGGCTCAGATACGCAGTATTTT. The chain couples TRBV10-3 to TRBJ2-3; 13 nucleotides match TRBD2. The CDR3 contains 20 residues. With V trimmed by 2 bases and J by 4 bases, 15 bases remained unmatched. In germline, CDR1 is ENHRY, CDR2 SYGVKD.